Following are 24 T cell receptor beta chains from one sample sequenced in a study of T cell responses to AZD1222 COVID-19 vaccine. Sequencing used immunoSEQ multiplex PCR; TCRdb keeps in-frame clones, though not all of them. The table records some 120,000 clones, 90% of them present only once. The sequencing here drew on peripheral blood, taken 28 days after the second dose of the MenACWY control vaccine. These receptors came from an adult who received the MenACWY meningococcal vaccine as a control.

The chain joins TRBV28 to TRBJ1-3; D perhaps matches TRBD1 (5 bases). Germline V lookup: CDR1 MDHEN, CDR2 SYDVKM. Trimming left V 6 bases short and J 1 base short, with 13 bases between. The CDR3 length is 15 residues. The CDR3 reads CASRGDRRSGNTIYF. The CDR3, as DNA: TGTGCCAGCAGAGGGGACCGGAGGTCTGGAAACACCATATATTTT.

The rearrangement joins TRBV7-2 to TRBJ2-1, with TRBD1 identical over 8 bases. The CDR3 has 19 amino acids. Germline V gene sequence: CDR1 SGHTA, CDR2 FQGNSA. Germline trimming cut 1 base from V and 2 bases from J; bases unmatched to any gene: 13. The CDR3 region has the DNA TGTGCCAGCAGCTTAGAGGCAGGGGGCCCAGCGAGAGCCTACAATGAGCAGTTCTTC. It is translated as CASSLEAGGPARAYNEQFF.

This clone was seen a handful of times. The rearrangement uses TRBV13 and TRBJ1-4, with TRBD1 identical over 9 bases. J lost 6 bases, V lost 5 bases, and 4 bases had no gene match. From germline, CDR1 is PRHDT and CDR2 FYEKMQ (reference sequence). This CDR3 spans 14 amino acids. The DNA of the CDR3 is TGTGCCAGCAGCGAGCGGACAGGGGATGAAAAACTGTTTTTT. This sequence encodes CASSERTGDEKLFF.

V usage is TRBV24-1 and J usage is TRBJ2-3; D is uncertain. The germline V and J ends were trimmed by 1 base and 0 bases, with 10 bases remaining between them. This CDR3 contains 16 residues. Per the germline V gene, CDR1 is KGHDR and CDR2 is SFDVKD. The CDR3 region is CATSDFTWPSTDTQYF. CDR3 DNA sequence: TGTGCCACCAGTGATTTCACGTGGCCTAGCACAGATACGCAGTATTTT.

This chain joins TRBV19 and TRBJ1-2; 9 bases match TRBD1. Germline-derived CDR1 and CDR2 are LNHDA and SQIVND (reference sequence). The CDR3 covers 14 residues. J gave up 8 bases and V 2 bases, and 6 bases lay outside the gene matches. The CDR3 spells CASSIPGQGGGYTF. As DNA, the CDR3 is TGTGCCAGTAGTATACCGGGACAGGGAGGAGGCTACACCTTC.

The CDR3 nucleotides are TGTGCCAGTAGTATAGTCCTAGCGGGAGGACCCTACAATGAGCAGTTCTTC. Its translation: CASSIVLAGGPYNEQFF. This chain links TRBV19 with TRBJ2-1, with 11 bases that match TRBD2. The trim removed 1 base at V and 2 bases at J, leaving 4 bases unmatched. Per the germline V gene, CDR1 is LNHDA and CDR2 is SQIVND (reference sequence). The CDR3 covers 17 residues.

The chain carries TRBV3-1 (or the pseudogene TRBV3-2) and TRBJ1-3; no clear D gene. This CDR3 comprises 13 residues. The germline V gene encodes CDR1 LGHDT and CDR2 YNNKEL (reference sequence). Trimming removed 3 bases from V and 0 bases from J, with 3 bases in between. Here the CDR3 DNA reads TGTGCCAGCAGCCACGGCTCTGGAAACACCATATATTTT. Translating it yields CASSHGSGNTIYF.

The chain recombines TRBV6-5 with TRBJ2-2; tentatively, D is TRBD1 or TRBD2 (6 bases each). Germline V gene sequence: CDR1 MNHEY, CDR2 SVGAGI. The V and J ends lost 8 bases and 4 bases respectively, with 11 bases between them. The CDR3 is 13 residues long. This CDR3 reads CASLKGGTGELFF. The CDR3 nucleotides read TGTGCCAGCCTTAAGGGGGGCACCGGGGAGCTGTTTTTT.

This chain joins TRBV28 and TRBJ2-2, with TRBD1 identical over 7 bases. This CDR3 comprises 17 residues. Germline loops: CDR1 MDHEN, CDR2 SYDVKM. V lost 5 bases and J lost 3; bases outside the gene matches: 12. The CDR3 DNA is TGTGCCAGCAGTCTCAACCTCCCCGACAGGGACACCGGGGAGCTGTTTTTT. As protein: CASSLNLPDRDTGELFF.

The V and J genes are TRBV30 and TRBJ2-1; no firm D call. The CDR3 runs to 13 residues. Germline values: CDR1 GTSNPN, CDR2 SVGIG (reference sequence). The CDR3 here is CASTGFAYNEQFF. The CDR3 nucleotides read TGTGCGTCCACGGGTTTTGCCTACAATGAGCAGTTCTTC.

The chain is built from TRBV10-1 and TRBJ2-1; the match to TRBD1 covers 9 bases. In germline, CDR1 is WNHNN, CDR2 SYGVQD (reference sequence). V was pared by 7 bases and J by 7 bases, with 14 bases of the junction left unmatched. The CDR3 runs to 16 residues. CDR3 sequence (DNA): TGCGCCAGCACAGGACAGGGGATGCCTCTGGAAAATGAGCAGTTCTTC. Protein sequence: CASTGQGMPLENEQFF.

The rearrangement uses TRBV2 and TRBJ2-5; TRBD1 might be the D (6 bases). The CDR3 loop spans 14 amino acids. Trimming left V 5 bases short and J 7 bases short, with 17 bases between. CDR1 is SNHLY and CDR2 is FYNNEI in the germline V gene. Here the CDR3 reads CASSTVAGDPTQYF. CDR3 bases: TGTGCCAGCAGTACAGTGGCAGGGGACCCGACCCAGTACTTC.

The V call is TRBV3-1 (or the pseudogene TRBV3-2), the J call TRBJ2-5; the D gene could be TRBD1 or TRBD2 (5 bases each). Per the germline V gene, CDR1 is LGHDT and CDR2 is YNNKEL (reference sequence). This CDR3 has 15 residues. V dropped 1 base and J dropped 5 bases, with 14 bases sitting between them. This CDR3 reads CASSQVSRGGETQYF. CDR3 DNA: TGTGCCAGCAGCCAAGTTTCGAGGGGTGGCGAGACCCAGTACTTC.

This clone has only a few counts. The chain carries TRBV4-1 and TRBJ2-1; 9 bases align to TRBD2. The trim removed 5 bases at V and 4 bases at J, leaving 9 bases unmatched. The CDR3 has 16 amino acids. In germline, CDR1 is MGHRA, CDR2 YSYEKL. The CDR3 reads CASSNLAGQMYNEQFF. The CDR3 DNA is TGCGCCAGCAGCAACCTAGCGGGGCAGATGTACAATGAGCAGTTCTTC.

The chain recombines TRBV5-6 with TRBJ2-2; D uncertain. This CDR3 contains 16 residues. CDR1 and CDR2 (germline): SGHDT, YYEEEE. The germline V and J ends were trimmed by 0 bases and 5 bases, with 14 bases remaining between them. The CDR3 reads CASSLAGLPHTGELFF. The CDR3 bases are TGTGCCAGCAGCTTGGCCGGGCTCCCCCATACCGGGGAGCTGTTTTTT.

Concerning this clone: The same CDR3 can be traced to other DNA sequences in this sample. The chain uses TRBV11-2 and TRBJ1-4; TRBD1 agrees at 9 bases. V dropped 3 bases and J dropped 2; count of bases not matched to a gene: 1. CDR1 and CDR2 (germline): SGHAT, FQNNGV. There are 15 residues in the CDR3. CDR3 sequence (DNA): TGTGCCAGCAGCTTGGACAGGGGTACTAATGAAAAACTGTTTTTT. Amino acids: CASSLDRGTNEKLFF. Full variable domain (rest looked up from reference TRBV11-2 and TRBJ1-4): EAGVAQSPRYKIIEKRQSVAFWCNPISGHATLYWYQQILGQGPKLLIQFQNNGVVDDSQLPKDRFSAERLKGVDSTLKIQPAKLEDSAVYLCASSLDRGTNEKLFFGSGTQLSVL.

In nucleotides, the CDR3 is TGTGCCAGCTCACCAGGGGTAACGGAGACCCAGTACTTC. This gives the protein CASSPGVTETQYF. This chain joins TRBV18 and TRBJ2-5; no reliable D call. Germline loops: CDR1 KGHSH, CDR2 LQKENI. Trimming left V 2 bases short and J 5 bases short, with 9 bases between. This CDR3 has 13 amino acids.

This chain links TRBV7-2 with TRBJ2-3, with 9 bases that match TRBD1. Germline V gene data show CDR1 as SGHTA and CDR2 as FQGNSA. J gave up 6 bases and V 3 bases, and 4 bases lay outside the gene matches. The CDR3 is 14 residues long. The CDR3, as DNA: TGTGCCAGCAGCTTCCGGGACAGGGAGGATACGCAGTATTTT. It codes for CASSFRDREDTQYF.

The rearrangement uses TRBV6-4 and TRBJ2-2; TRBD1 might be the D (5 bases). Germline V lookup: CDR1 MRHNA, CDR2 SNTAGT. Trimming removed 2 bases at V and 2 bases at J, with 12 bases between. This CDR3 is 16 amino acids long. CDR3 nucleotide sequence: TGTGCCAGCAGTGACACGGGCCAGGGAAACACCGGGGAGCTGTTTTTT. Encoded protein: CASSDTGQGNTGELFF.

The rearrangement uses TRBV3-1 (or the pseudogene TRBV3-2) and TRBJ1-1, with D possibly matching TRBD1 (5 bases). Deletions cut 1 base from V and 4 bases from J, with 22 bases between. CDR3 size: 18 residues. The germline V gene has CDR1 LGHDT and CDR2 YNNKEL (reference sequence). DNA of the CDR3: TGTGCCAGCAGCCAAGTTCGAGCCACGGGCAAGGGGAGCACTGAAGCTTTCTTT. It is translated as CASSQVRATGKGSTEAFF.

The chain uses TRBV5-5 and TRBJ2-5, with 7 nucleotides matching TRBD1. V was clipped by 4 bases and J by 0 bases; unmatched bases: 3. CDR1 is SGHKS, CDR2 YYEKEE, per germline (reference sequence). This CDR3 contains 14 residues. The CDR3 coding sequence is TGTGCCAGCAGCGGGGACAGCTACCAAGAGACCCAGTACTTC. Translation gives CASSGDSYQETQYF. Full variable domain (rest looked up from reference TRBV5-5 and TRBJ2-5): DAGVTQSPTHLIKTRGQQVTLRCSPISGHKSVSWYQQVLGQGPQFIFQYYEKEERGRGNFPDRFSARQFPNYSSELNVNALLLGDSALYLCASSGDSYQETQYFGPGTRLLVL.

V and J are TRBV7-9 and TRBJ1-1; no definite D call. Trimming pared 5 bases from V and 1 base from J, leaving 8 bases between. This CDR3 is 13 amino acids long. CDR1 is SEHNR and CDR2 is FQNEAQ in the germline V gene (reference sequence). CDR3 DNA sequence: TGTGCCAGCAGCCCAAGGAAGAACACTGAAGCTTTCTTT. It specifies CASSPRKNTEAFF.

The chain uses TRBV5-1 and TRBJ1-6; D not certain. CDR1 and CDR2 (germline): SGHRS, YFSETQ. V lost 2 bases, J lost 6 bases, and 9 bases lay in between. The CDR3 runs 14 residues. The DNA of the CDR3 is TGCGCCAGCAGCTTTCGGTTGGGTAATTCACCCCTCCACTTT. Encoded protein: CASSFRLGNSPLHF.

The chain has TRBV5-4 and TRBJ1-2, with 10 bases identical to TRBD1. Germline V CDR1 and CDR2: SGHNT, YYREEE (reference sequence). Germline trimming cut 0 bases from V and 3 bases from J; bases unmatched to any gene: 2. This CDR3 has 15 amino acids. CDR3 region: CASSLAGTGDYGYTF. The DNA of the CDR3 is TGTGCCAGCAGCTTGGCTGGGACAGGGGACTATGGCTACACCTTC.